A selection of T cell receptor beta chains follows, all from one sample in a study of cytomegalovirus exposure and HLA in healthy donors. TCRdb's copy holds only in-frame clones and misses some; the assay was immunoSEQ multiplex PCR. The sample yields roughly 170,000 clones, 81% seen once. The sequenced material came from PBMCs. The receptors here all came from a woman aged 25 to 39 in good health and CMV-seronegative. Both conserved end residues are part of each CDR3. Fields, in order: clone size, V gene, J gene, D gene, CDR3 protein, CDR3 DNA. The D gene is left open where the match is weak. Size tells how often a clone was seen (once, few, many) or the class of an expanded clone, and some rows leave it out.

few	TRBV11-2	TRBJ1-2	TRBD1	CASSLGDRIYGYTF	TGTGCCAGCAGCTTGGGGGACAGAATCTATGGCTACACCTTC
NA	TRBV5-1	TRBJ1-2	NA	CASSFTDTVGYGYTF	TGCGCCAGCAGCTTTACAGACACCGTTGGCTATGGCTACACCTTC
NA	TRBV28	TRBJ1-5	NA	CASSFKFSNQPQHF	TGTGCCAGCAGTTTCAAATTTAGCAATCAGCCCCAGCATTTT
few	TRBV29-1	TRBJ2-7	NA	CSVAGQPEGTEQYF	TGCAGCGTTGCAGGACAACCAGAGGGGACAGAGCAGTACTTC
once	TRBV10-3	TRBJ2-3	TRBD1	CAIRLQGAPRDTQYF	TGTGCCATCAGACTACAGGGGGCGCCGAGAGATACGCAGTATTTT
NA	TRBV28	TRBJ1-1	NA	CASIIQGLETEAFF	TGTGCCAGCATTATACAGGGTTTAGAGACTGAAGCTTTCTTT
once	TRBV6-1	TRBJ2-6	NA	CATNRGSSGANVLTF	TGTGCCACCAACCGGGGAAGCTCTGGGGCCAACGTCCTGACTTTC
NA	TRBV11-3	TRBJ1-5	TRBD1	CATSRLGTGLRNQPQHF	TGTGCCACCTCCAGACTTGGGACAGGCTTGAGAAATCAGCCCCAGCATTTT
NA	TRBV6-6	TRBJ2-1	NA	CASGLEASSSYNEQFF	TGTGCCAGCGGTCTAGAGGCATCTAGCTCCTACAATGAGCAGTTCTTC
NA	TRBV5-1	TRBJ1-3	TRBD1	CASSLTGQGLNTIYF	TGCGCCAGCAGCTTAACGGGACAGGGGTTAAACACCATATATTTT
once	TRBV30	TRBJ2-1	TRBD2	CAWCGRAYNEQFF	TGTGCCTGGTGCGGGAGAGCCTACAATGAGCAGTTCTTC
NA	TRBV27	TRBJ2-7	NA	CASIPIRQICEQYF	TGTGCCAGCATACCGATCCGACAGATATGCGAGCAGTACTTC
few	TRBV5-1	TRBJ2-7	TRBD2	CASSLRSAGTSYEQYF	TGCGCCAGCAGCTTGAGGTCTGCCGGGACTAGTTACGAGCAGTACTTC
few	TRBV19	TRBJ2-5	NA	CASSSIQEQETQYF	TGTGCCAGTAGTTCGATACAGGAGCAAGAGACCCAGTACTTC
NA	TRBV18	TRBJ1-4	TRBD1	CASSFGTAFPASNEKLFF	TGTGCCAGCTCGTTCGGGACAGCCTTTCCCGCTAGTAATGAAAAACTGTTTTTT
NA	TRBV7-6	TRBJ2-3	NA	CASSLDLSGTQYF	TGTGCCAGCAGCTTAGATCTGTCCGGTACGCAGTATTTT
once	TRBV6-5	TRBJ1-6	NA	CASRTVSNSPLHF	TGTGCCAGCAGGACAGTGTCCAATTCACCCCTCCACTTT
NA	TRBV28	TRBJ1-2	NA	CASRSPGADYGYTF	TGTGCCAGCAGATCCCCAGGGGCGGACTATGGCTACACCTTC
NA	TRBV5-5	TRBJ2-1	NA	CASRRALGDKYNEQFF	TGTGCCAGCAGACGAGCTTTGGGGGACAAGTACAATGAGCAGTTCTTC
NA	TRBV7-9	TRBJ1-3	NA	CASSFGRETGNTIYF	TGTGCCAGCAGCTTCGGCAGGGAAACTGGAAACACCATATATTTT
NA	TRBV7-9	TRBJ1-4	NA	CASSLNGGNEKLFF	TGTGCCAGCAGCTTAAATGGCGGAAATGAAAAACTGTTTTTT
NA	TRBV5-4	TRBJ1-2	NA	CASSPDSSLFYGYTF	TGTGCCAGCAGCCCGGACAGTTCCCTCTTCTATGGCTACACCTTC
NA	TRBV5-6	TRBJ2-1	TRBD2	CASSLLAGGWSYNEQFF	TGTGCCAGCAGCCTATTAGCGGGAGGGTGGTCCTACAATGAGCAGTTCTTC
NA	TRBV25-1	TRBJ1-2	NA	CASRDLQEGYTF	TGTGCCAGCAGGGACCTACAGGAGGGCTACACCTTC
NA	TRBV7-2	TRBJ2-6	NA	CASGLRGGGGAGANVLTF	TGTGCCAGCGGCTTACGGGGAGGAGGAGGCGCTGGGGCCAACGTCCTGACTTTC
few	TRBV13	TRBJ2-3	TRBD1	CASSLGTGRRMDTQYF	TGTGCCAGCAGCTTGGGGACAGGCCGGAGGATGGATACGCAGTATTTT
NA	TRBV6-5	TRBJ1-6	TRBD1	CASSSGTGGSPLHF	TGTGCCAGCAGCTCCGGGACAGGGGGTTCACCCCTCCACTTT
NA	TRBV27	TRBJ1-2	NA	CASSKNRAPDGYTF	TGTGCCAGCAGTAAGAACAGGGCTCCCGATGGCTACACCTTC
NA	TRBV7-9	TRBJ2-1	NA	CSSSLTQGWQFF	TGTTCCAGCAGCTTAACCCAGGGGTGGCAGTTCTTC
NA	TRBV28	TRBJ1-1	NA	CASSLFLRNTEAFF	TGTGCCAGCAGTTTATTCTTGAGGAACACTGAAGCTTTCTTT
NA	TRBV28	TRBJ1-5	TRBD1	CASSQGQGFFGPQHF	TGTGCCAGCAGTCAGGGACAGGGGTTTTTTGGGCCCCAGCATTTT
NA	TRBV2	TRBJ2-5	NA	CASSESWAQETQYF	TGTGCCAGCAGTGAATCCTGGGCCCAAGAGACCCAGTACTTC
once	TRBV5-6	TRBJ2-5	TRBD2	CASSLATGGETQYF	TGTGCCAGCAGCTTGGCTACGGGAGGGGAGACCCAGTACTTC
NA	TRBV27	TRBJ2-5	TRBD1	CASSTQAGTGRKETQYF	TGTGCCAGCAGTACCCAAGCCGGGACAGGGCGAAAAGAGACCCAGTACTTC
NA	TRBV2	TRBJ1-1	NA	CASTSGGGITEAFF	TGTGCCAGCACATCGGGGGGCGGTATCACTGAAGCTTTCTTT
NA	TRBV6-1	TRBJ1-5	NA	CASSEAVSTNQPQHF	TGTGCCAGCAGTGAAGCGGTCAGTACCAATCAGCCCCAGCATTTT
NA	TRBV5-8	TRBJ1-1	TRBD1	CASSGGQVRNTEAFF	TGTGCCAGCAGCGGGGGACAGGTGAGAAACACTGAAGCTTTCTTT
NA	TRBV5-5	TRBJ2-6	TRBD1	CASRPPGQGSGANGLTF	TGTGCCAGCAGGCCGCCGGGACAGGGGTCTGGGGCCAACGGCCTGACTTTC
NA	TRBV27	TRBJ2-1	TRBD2	CASSLLAGVVNEQFF	TGTGCCAGCAGCCTACTAGCGGGAGTAGTAAATGAGCAGTTCTTC
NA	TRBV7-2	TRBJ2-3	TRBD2	CASRTARGRADTQYF	TGTGCCAGCAGGACCGCCCGAGGGAGGGCAGATACGCAGTATTTT
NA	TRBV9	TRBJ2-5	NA	CASSPRAGQETQYF	TGTGCCAGCAGCCCTCGGGCGGGTCAAGAGACCCAGTACTTC
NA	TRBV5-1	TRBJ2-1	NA	CASNLGSMDEQFF	TGCGCCAGCAATCTAGGAAGTATGGATGAGCAGTTCTTC
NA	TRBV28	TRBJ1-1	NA	CASSFSRQGGSTEAFF	TGTGCCAGCAGTTTTTCGCGGCAAGGGGGTAGCACTGAAGCTTTCTTT
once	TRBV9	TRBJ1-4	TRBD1	CASSVVDDREGEKLFF	TGTGCCAGCAGCGTAGTTGATGACAGGGAAGGGGAAAAACTGTTTTTT
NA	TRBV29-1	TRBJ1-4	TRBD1	CSTRTGNEKLFF	TGCAGCACGCGGACAGGCAATGAAAAACTGTTTTTT
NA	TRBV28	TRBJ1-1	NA	CASSPRGGAKTEAFF	TGTGCCAGCAGCCCTAGGGGGGGGGCAAAAACTGAAGCTTTCTTT
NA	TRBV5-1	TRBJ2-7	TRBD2	CASSPRDATSGGAFRFEQYF	TGCGCCAGCAGCCCCCGGGACGCTACTAGCGGGGGGGCGTTTCGTTTCGAGCAGTACTTC
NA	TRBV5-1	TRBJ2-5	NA	CASSGQGETQYF	TGCGCCAGCAGCGGACAAGGGGAGACCCAGTACTTC
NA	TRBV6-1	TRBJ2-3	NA	CASSDRIGTDTQYF	TGTGCCAGCAGTGATAGAATAGGCACAGATACGCAGTATTTT
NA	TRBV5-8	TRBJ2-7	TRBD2	CASSLKLAALPPPYYEQYF	TGTGCCAGCAGCTTGAAACTAGCGGCCCTTCCCCCCCCCTACTACGAGCAGTACTTC
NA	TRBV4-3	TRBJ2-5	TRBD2	CASSRRPPSGGRETQYF	TGCGCCAGCAGCCGCCGGCCCCCTAGCGGGGGTAGAGAGACCCAGTACTTC
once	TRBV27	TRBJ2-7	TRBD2	CASSSGGAYEQYF	TGTGCCAGCTCTAGCGGGGGGGCTTACGAGCAGTACTTC
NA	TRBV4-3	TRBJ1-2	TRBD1	CASRRQGAGGYTF	TGCGCCAGCAGGAGACAGGGGGCGGGCGGCTACACCTTC
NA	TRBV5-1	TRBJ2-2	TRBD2	CASSPRLAGAVGELFF	TGCGCCAGCAGCCCCCGACTAGCGGGAGCGGTCGGGGAGCTGTTTTTT
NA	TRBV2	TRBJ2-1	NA	CASSGVNRVGNEQFF	TGTGCCAGCAGTGGAGTGAACAGGGTGGGCAATGAGCAGTTCTTC
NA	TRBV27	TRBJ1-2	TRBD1	CASSTQQGVGYGYTF	TGTGCCAGCAGTACCCAACAGGGGGTTGGCTATGGCTACACCTTC
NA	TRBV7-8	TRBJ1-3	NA	CASSLSSTGNTIYF	TGTGCCAGCAGCTTATCATCAACTGGAAACACCATATATTTT
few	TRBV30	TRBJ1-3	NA	CAWGGTSGNTIYF	TGTGCCTGGGGAGGGACCTCTGGAAACACCATATATTTT
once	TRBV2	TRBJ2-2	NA	CASFQEEGPTGELFF	TGTGCCAGCTTTCAGGAGGAGGGACCCACCGGGGAGCTGTTTTTT